This entry features one T cell receptor (beta chain) sequence. Its matching antigen is unknown. TCR beta CDR3 region amplification was performed from RNA transcripts. During a first-round RT-PCR of the TCR CDR3, the HTBI primer set was used. TCRdb re-derived calls from the multiplex PCR reads in MiXCR, one entry per CDR3 protein. The sample includes about 600,000 distinct CDR3 sequences, 14% of them seen just once. Out of about 10 ml of fresh peripheral blood came the PBMCs. This sample stems from a study of T cells in Graves' hyperthyroidism and ophthalmopathy. Looking at the study overall: The blood sample was taken at first diagnosis, before treatment began.

Study observations and caveats: Ophthalmopathy got predicted by the model a median roughly 6.1 months before its onset. Most thyroid-expanded clonotypes above 0.001 were also found in blood.

The CDR3 extends over 15 amino acids. The V gene's germline CDR1 is MGHRA and CDR2 YSYEKL. With V trimmed by 6 bases and J by 4 bases, 10 bases remained unmatched. The chain couples TRBV4-1 to TRBJ2-7; 9 positions agree with TRBD1. The clonotype originates from a young woman with Graves' ophthalmopathy. Source material: blood. The CDR3 region is CASSYTGGPRYEQYF. The CDR3 bases are TGCGCCAGCAGTTATACAGGGGGCCCGAGGTACGAGCAGTACTTC.